The T cell receptor (beta chain) described here comes from a study of shared clonotypes between healthy human individuals. There are 16 residues in the CDR3. V dropped 5 bases and J dropped 0; count of bases not matched to a gene: 6. The germline gives CDR1 SNHLY, CDR2 FYNNEI. This clone is a singleton in its sample. Assay execution proceeded at the deep level. In the authors' methods: Filtering differed because ImmunoSEQ produced junction-only sequences that carried no quality scores. Clones were read by immunoSEQ multiplex PCR, and TCRdb kept only the in-frame ones, dropping some. The DNA was the basis for D and trimming; V, J and clone size are from that table. The sample yields around 550,000 clones, roughly 95% seen once. In the naive CD8 group, cells lacked CD45RO and were positively selected for CCR7, so terminally differentiated effector memory CD45RA+ cells were left out.

The TCR sequence derives from a woman in her 30s in good health. This rearrangement joins TRBV2 to TRBJ2-1, with TRBD2 identical over 8 bases. The sequenced material came from naive CD8+ T cells sorted from blood. CDR3 sequence (DNA): TGTGCCAGCAGTTTGCGAGCGGGAGCCTCCTACAATGAGCAGTTCTTC. Translating it yields CASSLRAGASYNEQFF. Looking up the rest from reference TRBV2 and TRBJ2-1 gives the full variable domain: EPEVTQTPSHQVTQMGQEVILRCVPISNHLYFYWYRQILGQKVEFLVSFYNNEISEKSEIFDDQFSVERPDGSNFTLKIRSTKLEDSAMYFCASSLRAGASYNEQFFGPGTRLTVL.